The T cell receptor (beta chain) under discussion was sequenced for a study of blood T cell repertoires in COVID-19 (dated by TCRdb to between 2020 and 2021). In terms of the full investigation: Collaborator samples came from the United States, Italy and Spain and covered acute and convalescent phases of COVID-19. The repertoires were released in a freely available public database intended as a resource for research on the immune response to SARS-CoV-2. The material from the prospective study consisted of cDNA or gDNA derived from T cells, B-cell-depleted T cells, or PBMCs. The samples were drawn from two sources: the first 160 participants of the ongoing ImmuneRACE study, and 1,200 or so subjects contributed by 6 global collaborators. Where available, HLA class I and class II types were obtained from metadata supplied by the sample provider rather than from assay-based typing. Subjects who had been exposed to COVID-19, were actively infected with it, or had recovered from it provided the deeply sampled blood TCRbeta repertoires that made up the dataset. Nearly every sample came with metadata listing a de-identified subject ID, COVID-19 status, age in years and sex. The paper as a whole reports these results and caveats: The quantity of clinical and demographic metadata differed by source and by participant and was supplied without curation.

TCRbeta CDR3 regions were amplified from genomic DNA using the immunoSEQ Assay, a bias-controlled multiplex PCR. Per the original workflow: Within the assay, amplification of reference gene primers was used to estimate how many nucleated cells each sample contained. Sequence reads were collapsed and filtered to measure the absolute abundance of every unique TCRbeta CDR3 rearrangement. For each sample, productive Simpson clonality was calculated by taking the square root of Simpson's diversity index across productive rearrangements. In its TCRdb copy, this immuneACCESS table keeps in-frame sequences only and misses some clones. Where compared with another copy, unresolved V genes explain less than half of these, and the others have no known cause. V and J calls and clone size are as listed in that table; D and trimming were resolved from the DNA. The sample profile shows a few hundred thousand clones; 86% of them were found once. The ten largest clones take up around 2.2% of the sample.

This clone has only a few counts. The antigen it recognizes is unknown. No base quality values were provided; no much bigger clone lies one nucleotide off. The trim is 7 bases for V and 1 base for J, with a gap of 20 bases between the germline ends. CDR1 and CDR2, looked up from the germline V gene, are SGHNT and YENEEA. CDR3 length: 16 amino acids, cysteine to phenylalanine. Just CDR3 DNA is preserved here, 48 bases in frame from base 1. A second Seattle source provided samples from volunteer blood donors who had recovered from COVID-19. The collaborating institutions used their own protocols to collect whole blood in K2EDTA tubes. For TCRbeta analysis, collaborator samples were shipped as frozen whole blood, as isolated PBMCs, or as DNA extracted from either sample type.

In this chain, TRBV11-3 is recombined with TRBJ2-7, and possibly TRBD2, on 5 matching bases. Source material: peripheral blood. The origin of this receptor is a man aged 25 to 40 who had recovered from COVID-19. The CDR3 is CASTTPAPDYSYEQYF. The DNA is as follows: TGTGCCAGCACGACCCCGGCTCCCGACTATTCCTACGAGCAGTACTTC.